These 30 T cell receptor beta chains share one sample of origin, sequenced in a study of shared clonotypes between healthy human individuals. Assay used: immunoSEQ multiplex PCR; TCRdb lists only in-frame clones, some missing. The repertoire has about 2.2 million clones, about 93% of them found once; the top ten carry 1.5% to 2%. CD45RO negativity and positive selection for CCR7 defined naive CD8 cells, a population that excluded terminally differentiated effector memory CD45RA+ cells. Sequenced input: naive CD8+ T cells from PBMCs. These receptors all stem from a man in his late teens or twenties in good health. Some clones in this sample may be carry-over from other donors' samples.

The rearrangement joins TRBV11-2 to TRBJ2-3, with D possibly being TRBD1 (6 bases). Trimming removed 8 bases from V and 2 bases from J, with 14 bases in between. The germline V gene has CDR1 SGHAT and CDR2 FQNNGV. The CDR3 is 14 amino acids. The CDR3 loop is CASARWGPTDTQYF. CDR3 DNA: TGTGCCAGCGCCCGGTGGGGGCCCACAGATACGCAGTATTTT.

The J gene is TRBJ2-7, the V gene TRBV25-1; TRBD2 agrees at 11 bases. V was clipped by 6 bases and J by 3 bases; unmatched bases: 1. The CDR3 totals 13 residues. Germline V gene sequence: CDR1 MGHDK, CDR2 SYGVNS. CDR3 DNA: TGTGCCAGCAGACTAGCGGGAGACTACGAGCAGTACTTC. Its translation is CASRLAGDYEQYF.

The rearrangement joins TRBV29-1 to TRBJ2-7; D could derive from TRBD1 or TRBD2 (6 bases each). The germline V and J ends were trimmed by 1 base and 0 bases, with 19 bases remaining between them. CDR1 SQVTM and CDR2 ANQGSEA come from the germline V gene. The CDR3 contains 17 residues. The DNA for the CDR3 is TGCAGCGTTGAAGCCCTGGTTTTGGGGGGCAACTCCTACGAGCAGTACTTC. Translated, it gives CSVEALVLGGNSYEQYF.

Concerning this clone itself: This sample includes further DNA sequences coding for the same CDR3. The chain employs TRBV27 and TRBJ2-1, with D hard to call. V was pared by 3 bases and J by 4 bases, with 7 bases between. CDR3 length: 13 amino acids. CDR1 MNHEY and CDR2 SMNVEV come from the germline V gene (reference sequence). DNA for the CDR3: TGTGCCAGCAGTTTCCGGGTTTACAATGAGCAGTTCTTC. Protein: CASSFRVYNEQFF.

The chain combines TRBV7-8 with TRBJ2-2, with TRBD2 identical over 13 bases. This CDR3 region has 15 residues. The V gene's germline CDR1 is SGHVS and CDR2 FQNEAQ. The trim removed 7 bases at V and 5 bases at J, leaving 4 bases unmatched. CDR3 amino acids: CASMMTSGRTGELFF. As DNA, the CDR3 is TGTGCCAGCATGATGACTAGCGGGAGGACCGGGGAGCTGTTTTTT.

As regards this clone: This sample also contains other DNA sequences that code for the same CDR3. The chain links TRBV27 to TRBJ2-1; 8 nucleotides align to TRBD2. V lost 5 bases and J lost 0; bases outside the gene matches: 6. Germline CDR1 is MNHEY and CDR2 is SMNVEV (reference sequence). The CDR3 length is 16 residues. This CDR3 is CASSPLAGSSYNEQFF. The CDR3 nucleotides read TGTGCCAGCAGTCCCCTAGCGGGTAGCTCCTACAATGAGCAGTTCTTC.

The CDR3 region is CASSPDRGREETQYF. CDR3 DNA sequence: TGTGCCAGCTCACCGGACAGGGGGAGAGAGGAGACCCAGTACTTC. This chain connects TRBV18 to TRBJ2-5; 10 bases map to TRBD1. CDR1 is KGHSH, CDR2 LQKENI, per germline. Trimming cost V 3 bases and J 5 bases; bases outside gene matches: 6. This CDR3 comprises 15 residues. The variable domain in full, completed from reference TRBV18 and TRBJ2-5, reads NAGVMQNPRHLVRRRGQEARLRCSPMKGHSHVYWYRQLPEEGLKFMVYLQKENIIDESGMPKERFSAEFPKEGPSILRIQQVVRGDSAAYFCASSPDRGREETQYFGPGTRLLVL.

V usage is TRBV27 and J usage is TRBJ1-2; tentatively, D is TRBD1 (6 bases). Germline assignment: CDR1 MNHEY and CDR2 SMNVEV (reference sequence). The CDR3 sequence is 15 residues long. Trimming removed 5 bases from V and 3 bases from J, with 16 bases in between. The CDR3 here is CASSPYPGGYYGYTF. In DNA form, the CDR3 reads TGTGCCAGCAGTCCCTATCCCGGGGGCTACTATGGCTACACCTTC.

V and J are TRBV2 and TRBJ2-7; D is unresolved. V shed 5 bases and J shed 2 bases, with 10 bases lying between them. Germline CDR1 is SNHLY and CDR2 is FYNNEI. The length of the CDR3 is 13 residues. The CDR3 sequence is CASSTMITYEQYF. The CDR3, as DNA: TGTGCCAGCAGTACCATGATAACCTACGAGCAGTACTTC.

CDR3 loop: CASSLAMEGQSNYGYTF. The CDR3 coding sequence is TGTGCCAGTTCTCTCGCGATGGAGGGACAGAGTAACTATGGCTACACCTTC. V and J are TRBV28 and TRBJ1-2; TRBD1 agrees at 7 bases. This CDR3 region has 17 residues. CDR1 and CDR2 (germline): MDHEN, SYDVKM. The V gene end was trimmed by 9 bases and the J gene end by 1 base; junction bases not matched to a gene: 17.

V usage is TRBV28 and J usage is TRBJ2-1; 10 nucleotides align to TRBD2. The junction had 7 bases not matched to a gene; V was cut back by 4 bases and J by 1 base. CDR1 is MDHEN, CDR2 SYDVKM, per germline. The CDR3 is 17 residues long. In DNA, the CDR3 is TGTGCCAGCAGTTGGGCAATACTAGCGGGATCCTACAATGAGCAGTTCTTC. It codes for CASSWAILAGSYNEQFF.

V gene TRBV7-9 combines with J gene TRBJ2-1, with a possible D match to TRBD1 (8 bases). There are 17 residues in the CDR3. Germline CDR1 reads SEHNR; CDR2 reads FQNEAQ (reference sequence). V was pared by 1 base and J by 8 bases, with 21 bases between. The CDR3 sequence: CASSLGQRDRMGDEQFF. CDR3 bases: TGTGCCAGCAGCTTAGGTCAGCGGGACAGGATGGGAGATGAGCAGTTCTTC.

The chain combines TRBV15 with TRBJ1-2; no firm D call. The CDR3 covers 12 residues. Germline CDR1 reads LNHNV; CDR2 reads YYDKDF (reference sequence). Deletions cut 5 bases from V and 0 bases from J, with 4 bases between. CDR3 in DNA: TGTGCCACCAGCGGAACTAACTATGGCTACACCTTC. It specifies CATSGTNYGYTF.

The CDR3 DNA follows: TGTGCCAGTAGTATAAGAGGCCAGATAAATGAAAAACTGTTTTTT. Translation: CASSIRGQINEKLFF. The chain uses TRBV19 and TRBJ1-4, with unresolved D. Germline V gene data show CDR1 as LNHDA and CDR2 as SQIVND (reference sequence). Trimming shortened V by 2 bases and J by 5 bases, and 12 bases separated the two germline ends. CDR3 length: 15 amino acids.

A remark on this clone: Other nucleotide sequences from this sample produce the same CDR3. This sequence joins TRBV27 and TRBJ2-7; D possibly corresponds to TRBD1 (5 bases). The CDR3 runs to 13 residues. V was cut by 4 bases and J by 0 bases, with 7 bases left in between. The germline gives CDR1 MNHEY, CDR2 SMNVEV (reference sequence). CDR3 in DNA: TGTGCCAGCAGTTGGGGCGGCTCCTACGAGCAGTACTTC. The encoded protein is CASSWGGSYEQYF.

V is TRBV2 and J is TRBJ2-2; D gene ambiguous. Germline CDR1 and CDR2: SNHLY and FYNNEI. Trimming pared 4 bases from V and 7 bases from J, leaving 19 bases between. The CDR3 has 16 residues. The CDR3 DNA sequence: TGTGCCAGCAGTGCCCAGCTCGAAAGGGCAGACGGGGAGCTGTTTTTT. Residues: CASSAQLERADGELFF.

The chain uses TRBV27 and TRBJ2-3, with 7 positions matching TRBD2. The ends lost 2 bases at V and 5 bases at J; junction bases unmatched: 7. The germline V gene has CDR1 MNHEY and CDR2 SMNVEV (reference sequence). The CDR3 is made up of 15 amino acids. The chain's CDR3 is CASSLPPAGRDTQYF. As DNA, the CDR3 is TGTGCCAGCAGTTTACCTCCAGCGGGAAGAGATACGCAGTATTTT.

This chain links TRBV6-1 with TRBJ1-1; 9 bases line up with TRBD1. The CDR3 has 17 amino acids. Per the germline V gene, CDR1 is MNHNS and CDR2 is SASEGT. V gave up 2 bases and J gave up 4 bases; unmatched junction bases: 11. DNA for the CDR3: TGTGCCAGCAGTGAATGGTGGACAGGGGAATTCGGCACTGAAGCTTTCTTT. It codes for CASSEWWTGEFGTEAFF.

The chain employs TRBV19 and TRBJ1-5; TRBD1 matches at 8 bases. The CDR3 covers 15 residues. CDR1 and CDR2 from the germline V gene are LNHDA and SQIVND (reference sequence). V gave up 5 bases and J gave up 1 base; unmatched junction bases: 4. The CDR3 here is CASSWDRRSNQPQHF. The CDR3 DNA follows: TGTGCCAGTAGTTGGGACAGGCGCAGCAATCAGCCCCAGCATTTT.

CDR3 DNA: TGTGCCAGCAGCGTTAGGACAGGGGTTCCCGGGGAGCTGTTTTTT. Amino acids: CASSVRTGVPGELFF. V is TRBV9 and J is TRBJ2-2; the match to TRBD1 covers 9 bases. This CDR3 region has 15 residues. Losses at the gene ends were 2 bases for V and 6 bases for J; bases not matched to a gene: 5. Germline V CDR1 and CDR2: SGDLS, YYNGEE.

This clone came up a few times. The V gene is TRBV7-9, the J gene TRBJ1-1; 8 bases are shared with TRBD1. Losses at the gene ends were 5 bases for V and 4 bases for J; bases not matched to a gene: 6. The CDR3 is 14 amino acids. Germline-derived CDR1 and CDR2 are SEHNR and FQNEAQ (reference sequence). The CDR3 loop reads CASSPQGTGTEAFF. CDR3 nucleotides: TGTGCCAGCAGCCCCCAAGGGACAGGCACTGAAGCTTTCTTT.

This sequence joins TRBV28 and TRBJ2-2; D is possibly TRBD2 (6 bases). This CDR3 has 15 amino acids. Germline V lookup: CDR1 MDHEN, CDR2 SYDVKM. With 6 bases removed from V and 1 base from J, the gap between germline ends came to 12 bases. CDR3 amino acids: CASSLLALNTGELFF. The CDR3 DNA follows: TGTGCCAGCAGCCTACTAGCCCTGAACACCGGGGAGCTGTTTTTT.

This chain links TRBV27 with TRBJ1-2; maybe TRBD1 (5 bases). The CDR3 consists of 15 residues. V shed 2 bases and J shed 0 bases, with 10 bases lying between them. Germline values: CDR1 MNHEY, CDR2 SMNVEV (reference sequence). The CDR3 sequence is CASSLRAGTNYGYTF. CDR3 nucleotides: TGTGCCAGCAGTTTACGGGCAGGGACTAACTATGGCTACACCTTC.

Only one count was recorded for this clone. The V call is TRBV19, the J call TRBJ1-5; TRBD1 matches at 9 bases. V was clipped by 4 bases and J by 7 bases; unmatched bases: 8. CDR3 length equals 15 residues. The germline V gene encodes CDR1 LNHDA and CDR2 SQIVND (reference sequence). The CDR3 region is CASSTTGTGYQPQHF. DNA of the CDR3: TGTGCCAGTAGTACTACCGGGACAGGGTACCAGCCCCAGCATTTT.

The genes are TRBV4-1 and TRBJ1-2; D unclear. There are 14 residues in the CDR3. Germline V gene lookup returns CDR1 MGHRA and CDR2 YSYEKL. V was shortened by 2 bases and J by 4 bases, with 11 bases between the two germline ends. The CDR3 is CASSQSSGGYGYTF. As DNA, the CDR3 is TGCGCCAGCAGCCAATCTTCAGGAGGCTATGGCTACACCTTC.

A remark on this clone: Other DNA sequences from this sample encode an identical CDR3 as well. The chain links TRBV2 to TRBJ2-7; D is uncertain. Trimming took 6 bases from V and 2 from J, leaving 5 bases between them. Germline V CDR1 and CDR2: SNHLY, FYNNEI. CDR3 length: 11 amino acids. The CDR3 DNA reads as TGTGCCAGCAGCGAAACCTACGAGCAGTACTTC. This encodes CASSETYEQYF.

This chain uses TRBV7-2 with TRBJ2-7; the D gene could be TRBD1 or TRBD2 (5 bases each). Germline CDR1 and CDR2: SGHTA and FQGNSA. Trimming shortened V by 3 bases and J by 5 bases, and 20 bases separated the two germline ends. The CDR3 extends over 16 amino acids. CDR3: CASSLVGVVRPDEQYF. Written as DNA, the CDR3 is TGTGCCAGCAGCTTGGTGGGGGTCGTACGGCCAGACGAGCAGTACTTC.

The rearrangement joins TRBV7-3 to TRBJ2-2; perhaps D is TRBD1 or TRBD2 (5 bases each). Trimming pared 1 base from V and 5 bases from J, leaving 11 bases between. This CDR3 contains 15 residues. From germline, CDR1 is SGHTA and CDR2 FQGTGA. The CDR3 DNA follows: TGTGCCAGCAGCTTAATGGGGACCAAAACCGGGGAGCTGTTTTTT. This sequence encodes CASSLMGTKTGELFF.

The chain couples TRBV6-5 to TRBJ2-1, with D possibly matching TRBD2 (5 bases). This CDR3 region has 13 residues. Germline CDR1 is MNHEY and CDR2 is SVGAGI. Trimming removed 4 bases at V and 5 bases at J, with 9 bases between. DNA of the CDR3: TGTGCCAGCAGTTCGAGGGAGCACAATGAGCAGTTCTTC. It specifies CASSSREHNEQFF.

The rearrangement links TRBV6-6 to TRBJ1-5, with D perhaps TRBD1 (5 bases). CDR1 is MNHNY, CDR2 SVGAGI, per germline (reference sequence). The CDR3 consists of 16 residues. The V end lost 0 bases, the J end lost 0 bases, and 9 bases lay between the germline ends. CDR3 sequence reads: CASSYSDILSNQPQHF. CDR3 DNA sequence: TGTGCCAGCAGTTACTCGGACATCCTTAGCAATCAGCCCCAGCATTTT.